The clone carrying this T cell receptor (beta chain) was detected only a few times. Its antigen is still unknown. After constant-region reverse-primer amplification, full-length variable regions underwent semi-nested PCR with Nested Universal Primer A. MiXCR, applied by TCRdb to the 5' RACE reads, yields one record per CDR3 protein. This sample has over 40,000 distinct CDR3 sequences; around 20% occur once, and the top ten carry about 3.8%. Tregs were sorted as CD4+CD25+CD127-/low cells. Overall study findings and caveats: Greatest tumor Treg TCR overlap was with tumor naive CD4+ cells. Tumor memory CD4+ T cell TCR gene usage was found to cluster with blood and lymph node memory CD4+ cells and with lymph node naive CD4+ cells. The larger-cohort validation was restricted to a single TCR beta V-J rearrangement rather than whole repertoires.

Sample: Tregs sorted from blood. The sequence was collected from a female donor with breast cancer.

CDR3 DNA sequence: TGTGCCAGCAGGAGAGTAGCGGGGCTGGCAGATACGCAGTATTTT. This codes for CASRRVAGLADTQYF. The V gene is TRBV2, the J gene TRBJ2-3; 8 positions match TRBD2. Germline V gene sequence: CDR1 SNHLY, CDR2 FYNNEI. Unmatched junction bases numbered 9, after V lost 6 bases and J lost 4 bases. The CDR3 runs 15 residues.